This is a list of T cell receptor beta chains from one sample in a study of response to subunit inactivated influenza vaccine. TCRdb itself ran the RT-PCR reads through MiXCR, one entry per CDR3 protein. The table includes about 520,000 distinct CDR3 sequences, about 7.2% detected once. The input for sequencing was PBMCs from blood, taken less than 30 months after vaccination. The receptor source for this set is a man aged 50-75 years who received an inactivated influenza vaccine. Both conserved end residues are part of each CDR3. D genes are given only for firm matches. The size field is filled for only some rows; it gives once, few, many or a size class.

CDR3 DNA: TGCGCCAGCAGCCCCAGTTATGCAGGGCCCCACGAGCAGTACTTC
CDR3 protein: CASSPSYAGPHEQYF
D gene: .
clone size: .
V gene: TRBV5-1
J gene: TRBJ2-7

CDR3 DNA: TGTGCCAGCAGTCCGGAGGAAGGCTACACCTTC
CDR3 protein: CASSPEEGYTF
D gene: .
clone size: .
V gene: TRBV6-6
J gene: TRBJ1-2

CDR3 DNA: TGCAGTGCTAGAGATCTTTTGCCGGACTTTCAGTGGGAGACCCAGTACTTC
CDR3 protein: CSARDLLPDFQWETQYF
D gene: .
clone size: .
V gene: TRBV20-1
J gene: TRBJ2-5

CDR3 DNA: TGTGCCACCTCGACAGGGGTAATCCATGGCTACACCTTC
CDR3 protein: CATSTGVIHGYTF
D gene: TRBD1
clone size: many
V gene: TRBV10-3
J gene: TRBJ1-2

CDR3 DNA: TGCAGCGTTCAGGGGACTAGCGGGAGTACCACAATGGTTGAGCAGTTCTTC
CDR3 protein: CSVQGTSGSTTMVEQFF
D gene: TRBD2
clone size: .
V gene: TRBV29-1
J gene: TRBJ2-1

CDR3 DNA: TGTGCCAGCAGCCCAATCATGGGGAGTGGGGAGCAGTTCTTC
CDR3 protein: CASSPIMGSGEQFF
D gene: .
clone size: .
V gene: TRBV27
J gene: TRBJ2-1

CDR3 DNA: TGTGCCAGCAGCTTAGAGGCGTCAAAAGGTGCCATTCAGTACTTC
CDR3 protein: CASSLEASKGAIQYF
D gene: .
clone size: few
V gene: TRBV7-6
J gene: TRBJ2-4

CDR3 DNA: TGTGCCAGCAGTCTATCCCCAAGCGGAGAGCAGTACTTC
CDR3 protein: CASSLSPSGEQYF
D gene: .
clone size: .
V gene: TRBV28
J gene: TRBJ2-7

CDR3 DNA: TGCGCCAGCAGCGCACAGGGGAACATTCAGTACTTC
CDR3 protein: CASSAQGNIQYF
D gene: TRBD1
clone size: .
V gene: TRBV5-1
J gene: TRBJ2-4

CDR3 DNA: TGCAGTGCTAGTTCGGGCGGAACTGGAGATACGCAGTATTTT
CDR3 protein: CSASSGGTGDTQYF
D gene: .
clone size: many
V gene: TRBV20-1
J gene: TRBJ2-3

CDR3 DNA: TGTGCCAGCAGCGGGACCCGGGATGGAAACACCATATATTTT
CDR3 protein: CASSGTRDGNTIYF
D gene: .
clone size: .
V gene: TRBV9
J gene: TRBJ1-3

CDR3 DNA: TGCGCCAGCAGCTTGTTGGGAGGGCAGGTTAACAATGAGCAGTTCTTC
CDR3 protein: CASSLLGGQVNNEQFF
D gene: TRBD2
clone size: many
V gene: TRBV5-1
J gene: TRBJ2-1

CDR3 DNA: TGTGCCAGCAGTAGGGGGCAATGGCTCTTCTTC
CDR3 protein: CASSRGQWLFF
D gene: TRBD1
clone size: few
V gene: TRBV28
J gene: TRBJ2-1

CDR3 DNA: TGTGCCACCAGTGAGGTTCGGACAGAACTTTACAATGAGCAGTTCTTC
CDR3 protein: CATSEVRTELYNEQFF
D gene: .
clone size: .
V gene: TRBV24-1
J gene: TRBJ2-1

CDR3 DNA: TGCGCCAGCAGCTTGGGCCAGTCTTACAATGAGCAGTTCTTC
CDR3 protein: CASSLGQSYNEQFF
D gene: .
clone size: many
V gene: TRBV5-1
J gene: TRBJ2-1

CDR3 DNA: TGTGCCGGCAGTTTATTAGGAGACTACGAGCAGTACTTC
CDR3 protein: CAGSLLGDYEQYF
D gene: .
clone size: once
V gene: TRBV28
J gene: TRBJ2-7

CDR3 DNA: TGTGCCAGCAGCTTTAGGATGGGCACTGAAGCTTTCTTT
CDR3 protein: CASSFRMGTEAFF
D gene: .
clone size: many
V gene: TRBV11-2
J gene: TRBJ1-1

CDR3 DNA: TGCAGCGCGACACAAGCCCCAGAGACCCAGTACTTC
CDR3 protein: CSATQAPETQYF
D gene: .
clone size: many
V gene: TRBV29-1
J gene: TRBJ2-5

CDR3 DNA: TGCGCCAGCAGCCAAGGAGGGGTGGGGTACGAGCAGTACTTC
CDR3 protein: CASSQGGVGYEQYF
D gene: .
clone size: .
V gene: TRBV4-3
J gene: TRBJ2-7

CDR3 DNA: TGCAGTGCCGACCCCTTGGCCGGGACAGTCCCCTACGAGCAGTACTTC
CDR3 protein: CSADPLAGTVPYEQYF
D gene: TRBD1
clone size: many
V gene: TRBV20-1
J gene: TRBJ2-7

CDR3 DNA: TGCGCCAGCAGCTTGAAGATATCGGGAGGCAACGAAAAACTGTTTTTT
CDR3 protein: CASSLKISGGNEKLFF
D gene: .
clone size: many
V gene: TRBV5-1
J gene: TRBJ1-4

CDR3 DNA: TGTGCCAGCAGCTTAGCGAAAGACTACGAGCAGTACTTC
CDR3 protein: CASSLAKDYEQYF
D gene: .
clone size: few
V gene: TRBV7-2
J gene: TRBJ2-7

CDR3 DNA: TGCAGTGCTAGAAGATTAAGGGGACATTCCCAAAGAGGTTCACCCCTCCACTTT
CDR3 protein: CSARRLRGHSQRGSPLHF
D gene: .
clone size: .
V gene: TRBV20-1
J gene: TRBJ1-6

CDR3 DNA: TGCGCCAGCAGCTTGGGCCCGGGACTCCCACCCAGATGCACCTTC
CDR3 protein: CASSLGPGLPPRCTF
D gene: .
clone size: few
V gene: TRBV5-1
J gene: TRBJ1-2

CDR3 DNA: TGTGCCAGCAGTTTTCGGGGAGAGCAGTTCTTC
CDR3 protein: CASSFRGEQFF
D gene: .
clone size: many
V gene: TRBV7-2
J gene: TRBJ2-1

CDR3 DNA: TGTGCCAGCAGCCAAGAAGGATTTTGGGTGGAAGAGACCCAGTACTTC
CDR3 protein: CASSQEGFWVEETQYF
D gene: .
clone size: .
V gene: TRBV14
J gene: TRBJ2-5

CDR3 DNA: TGCAGTGCTAGAGAGCCAGGGGCCCCGAACACTGAAGCTTTCTTT
CDR3 protein: CSAREPGAPNTEAFF
D gene: .
clone size: few
V gene: TRBV20-1
J gene: TRBJ1-1

CDR3 DNA: TGTGCCAGCAGCCAAGACTCGCGGGGGCTGATCACAGATACGCAGTATTTT
CDR3 protein: CASSQDSRGLITDTQYF
D gene: .
clone size: few
V gene: TRBV4-2
J gene: TRBJ2-3

CDR3 DNA: TGCAGTGCTAGTACACTAACCTACGAGCAGTACTTC
CDR3 protein: CSASTLTYEQYF
D gene: .
clone size: few
V gene: TRBV20-1
J gene: TRBJ2-7

CDR3 DNA: TGTGCCAGCTATGGATCGCTACCCTTAGTGGAGACCCAGTACTTC
CDR3 protein: CASYGSLPLVETQYF
D gene: .
clone size: .
V gene: TRBV5-5
J gene: TRBJ2-5

CDR3 DNA: TGTGCCAGCAGCCCGAGGGTATGGGGTAACACTGAAGCTTTCTTT
CDR3 protein: CASSPRVWGNTEAFF
D gene: .
clone size: many
V gene: TRBV9
J gene: TRBJ1-1

CDR3 DNA: TGTGCCAGCAGCTTGGGGACAGCAATTAATTCACCCCTCCACTTT
CDR3 protein: CASSLGTAINSPLHF
D gene: .
clone size: few
V gene: TRBV5-6
J gene: TRBJ1-6

CDR3 DNA: TGTGCCAGCCGCGGGGGATATTCAAAGACCTACGAGCAGTACTTC
CDR3 protein: CASRGGYSKTYEQYF
D gene: TRBD2
clone size: many
V gene: TRBV11-2
J gene: TRBJ2-7

CDR3 DNA: TGTGCCAGCACTGGTGCCGCGAACACCGGGGAGCTGTTTTTT
CDR3 protein: CASTGAANTGELFF
D gene: .
clone size: .
V gene: TRBV12-3/TRBV12-4
J gene: TRBJ2-2

CDR3 DNA: TGTGCCAGCAGTTACTCAAGGGTACTTAGGGAGACCCAGTACTTC
CDR3 protein: CASSYSRVLRETQYF
D gene: .
clone size: many
V gene: TRBV6-2/TRBV6-3
J gene: TRBJ2-5

CDR3 DNA: TGTGCCAGCAGCTTCGATCGGGACAGCTCCTACAATGAGCAGTTCTTC
CDR3 protein: CASSFDRDSSYNEQFF
D gene: TRBD1
clone size: .
V gene: TRBV7-2
J gene: TRBJ2-1

CDR3 DNA: TGCAGTGCTAGAGATTTGATGCGGTTGGAGACCCAGTACTTC
CDR3 protein: CSARDLMRLETQYF
D gene: .
clone size: few
V gene: TRBV20-1
J gene: TRBJ2-5

CDR3 DNA: TGTGCCAGCAGAGGGACACTTATGATTGAAGCTTTCTTT
CDR3 protein: CASRGTLMIEAFF
D gene: .
clone size: few
V gene: TRBV12-3/TRBV12-4
J gene: TRBJ1-1

CDR3 DNA: TGCAGCGTTAGAGGAGACGATAACTATGGCTACACCTTC
CDR3 protein: CSVRGDDNYGYTF
D gene: .
clone size: few
V gene: TRBV29-1
J gene: TRBJ1-2

CDR3 DNA: TGTGCCAGCAGCCAAGATCTGGGGGGCTTCTCCTACAATGAGCAGTTCTTC
CDR3 protein: CASSQDLGGFSYNEQFF
D gene: .
clone size: few
V gene: TRBV4-2
J gene: TRBJ2-1

CDR3 DNA: TGCGCCAGCAGAAGGACCAGCGTTCAAGAGACCCAGTACTTC
CDR3 protein: CASRRTSVQETQYF
D gene: .
clone size: few
V gene: TRBV10-2
J gene: TRBJ2-5

CDR3 DNA: TGTGCCAGCAGTTACTCTTCAGGGGGCCACTCTGGCTACACCTTC
CDR3 protein: CASSYSSGGHSGYTF
D gene: TRBD1
clone size: many
V gene: TRBV6-5
J gene: TRBJ1-2

CDR3 DNA: TGTGCCTATGGAGCTACCTCCACAGATACGCAGTATTTT
CDR3 protein: CAYGATSTDTQYF
D gene: .
clone size: few
V gene: TRBV5-4
J gene: TRBJ2-3

CDR3 DNA: TGTGCCAGCAGCAGGACAGGGAACGAGCAGTACTTC
CDR3 protein: CASSRTGNEQYF
D gene: TRBD1
clone size: few
V gene: TRBV14
J gene: TRBJ2-7

CDR3 DNA: TGTGCCAGCAGAGGACAGGTGCGAGAGACCCAGTACTTC
CDR3 protein: CASRGQVRETQYF
D gene: TRBD1
clone size: .
V gene: TRBV28
J gene: TRBJ2-5

CDR3 DNA: TGTGCCAGCAGCGACGGACTAGCGGGAGACGAGCAGTACTTC
CDR3 protein: CASSDGLAGDEQYF
D gene: TRBD2
clone size: few
V gene: TRBV12-3/TRBV12-4
J gene: TRBJ2-7

CDR3 DNA: TGTGCCAGCACCGCGGGGGTTGGCTCCTATAATTCACCCCTCCACTTT
CDR3 protein: CASTAGVGSYNSPLHF
D gene: .
clone size: few
V gene: TRBV6-1
J gene: TRBJ1-6

CDR3 DNA: TGTGCCAGCAGTTTACGGGTACGCGAGCAGTACTTC
CDR3 protein: CASSLRVREQYF
D gene: .
clone size: few
V gene: TRBV28
J gene: TRBJ2-7

CDR3 DNA: TGTGCCAGCAGCCTCGGACAGTCTGCCTACAATGAGCAGTTCTTC
CDR3 protein: CASSLGQSAYNEQFF
D gene: .
clone size: .
V gene: TRBV11-3
J gene: TRBJ2-1

CDR3 DNA: TGCAGTGCTAGGGGTAGCTTGAACACTGAAGCTTTCTTT
CDR3 protein: CSARGSLNTEAFF
D gene: .
clone size: .
V gene: TRBV20-1
J gene: TRBJ1-1

CDR3 DNA: TGTGCCAGCGGCGGTCACAGACTGAACACTGAAGCTTTCTTT
CDR3 protein: CASGGHRLNTEAFF
D gene: .
clone size: .
V gene: TRBV6-1
J gene: TRBJ1-1

CDR3 DNA: TGTGCCAGCAGCTCTCGTTGGCGGGCTGGGGCCAACGTCCTGACTTTC
CDR3 protein: CASSSRWRAGANVLTF
D gene: .
clone size: few
V gene: TRBV11-2
J gene: TRBJ2-6

CDR3 DNA: TGTGCCTTCCCGGTTGGGGGTCTGGCCGGGGAGCTGTTTTTT
CDR3 protein: CAFPVGGLAGELFF
D gene: .
clone size: few
V gene: TRBV7-9
J gene: TRBJ2-2